This T cell receptor beta chain was sequenced for a study of blood T cell repertoires in COVID-19. Sequenced by immunoSEQ multiplex PCR; TCRdb stores in-frame clones only, minus some. Here the sample spans a few hundred thousand clones, 70% to 90% being singletons. Germline V gene sequence: CDR1 DFQATT, CDR2 SNEGSKA (reference sequence). V lost 6 bases, J lost 7 bases, and 7 bases lay in between. This CDR3 is 10 amino acids long. The V call is TRBV20-1, the J call TRBJ2-1; no clear D gene. Sequencing was carried out using peripheral blood. The TCR was taken from a woman aged 18-29 years who had recovered from COVID-19. CDR3 loop: CSAPRNEQFF. CDR3 DNA sequence: TGCAGTGCCCCCCGGAATGAGCAGTTCTTC.